This T cell receptor (beta chain) comes out of a study of persistence of HIV-infected CD4 T cells. For the study at large: A median of roughly 8 years of suppressive ART preceded sampling.

Lysates of CMV-infected fibroblasts at 8 to 10 ug/mL stimulated these cells. CD40L/CD69 double-negative CD45RO-high memory CD4+ T cells were collected. As to this clone: No antigen is known for it.

Trimming removed 5 bases from V and 3 bases from J, with 2 bases in between. Germline V gene data show CDR1 as GTSNPN and CDR2 as SVGIG (reference sequence). The CDR3 totals 10 residues. Findings and caveats of the study: Antigen-responding cells were enriched for degenerate expanded CDR3beta sequences. TCR oligoclonality correlated with proviral oligoclonality in the same sorted populations.

This was the immunoSEQ version 4 assay in survey mode. The data were produced by immunoSEQ multiplex PCR, yet TCRdb's version contains in-frame clones alone and is incomplete. The data show 50,000 or so clones, 75% to 85% seen once. The material was CD4+ T cells sorted from PBMCs after approximately 19-hour stimulation, obtained from a patient who received antiretroviral therapy. This TCR was recovered from an adult man with HIV who was CMV-seropositive. This rearrangement joins TRBV30 to TRBJ1-3; unclear D gene. CDR3 sequence reads: CAWHGNTIYF. In DNA, the CDR3 is TGTGCCTGGCATGGAAACACCATATATTTT. The variable domain in full, completed from reference TRBV30 and TRBJ1-3, reads SQTIHQWPATLVQPVGSPLSLECTVEGTSNPNLYWYRQAAGRGLQLLFYSVGIGQISSEVPQNLSASRPQDRQFILSSKKLLLSDSGFYLCAWHGNTIYFGEGSWLTVV.